The rows below give T cell receptor beta chains drawn from one sample of a study of blood T cell repertoires in COVID-19. Profiling relied on immunoSEQ multiplex PCR, and the TCRdb table lists in-frame clones only, not all of them. Here the sample spans 50,000 to 60,000 clones, 90% being singletons. Input material: peripheral blood. Source of these receptors: a man aged 40-49 years with acute or convalescent COVID-19. CDR3s include the opening cysteine and the closing phenylalanine or tryptophan. A D gene is named only where the DNA matches it firmly. Clone size, where shown, is once, few, many, or a class for clones that have expanded.

>-|TRBV6-5|TRBJ1-1|-
CASSYLVTGTEAFF
TGTGCCAGCAGTTACCTCGTCACCGGCACTGAAGCTTTCTTT
>-|TRBV11-3|TRBJ2-1|TRBD2
CASSLRLAGAYNEQFF
TGTGCCAGCAGCTTAAGACTAGCGGGCGCCTACAATGAGCAGTTCTTC
>-|TRBV4-2|TRBJ2-2|TRBD2
CASSRGLAGYTGELFF
TGTGCCAGCAGCCGGGGACTAGCGGGTTACACCGGGGAGCTGTTTTTT
>-|TRBV6-5|TRBJ2-3|-
CAGGDLDLTDTQYF
TGTGCCGGCGGGGACCTAGACCTCACAGATACGCAGTATTTT
>-|TRBV4-1|TRBJ2-7|-
CASSQTPRPSSYEQYF
TGCGCCAGCAGCCAAACACCCAGGCCGAGCTCCTACGAGCAGTACTTC
>-|TRBV7-9|TRBJ2-7|-
CASSLVWSEQYF
TGTGCCAGCAGCTTAGTATGGAGTGAGCAGTACTTC
>-|TRBV5-1|TRBJ1-4|-
CASSLNAGIEKLFF
TGCGCCAGCAGCTTGAACGCAGGGATTGAAAAACTGTTTTTT
>-|TRBV11-1|TRBJ1-2|-
CASSLGTATNYGYTF
TGTGCCAGCAGCTTAGGGACAGCAACTAACTATGGCTACACCTTC
>once|TRBV6-2/TRBV6-3|TRBJ2-3|-
CASSSYSGRTDTQYF
TGTGCCAGCAGTTCTTATAGCGGACGCACAGATACGCAGTATTTT
>-|TRBV15|TRBJ2-3|TRBD2
CATSSGLAGPTDTQYF
TGTGCCACCAGCAGCGGACTAGCGGGACCGACAGATACGCAGTATTTT
>-|TRBV9|TRBJ1-6|-
CASSLQGYNSPLHF
TGTGCCAGCAGCCTACAGGGTTACAACTCACCCCTCCACTTT
>-|TRBV9|TRBJ1-3|-
CASSPDSVSGNTIYF
TGTGCCAGCAGCCCCGACTCGGTCTCTGGAAACACCATATATTTT
>-|TRBV5-1|TRBJ1-3|TRBD1
CASSLTGGASGNTIYF
TGCGCCAGCAGCTTGACAGGGGGCGCTTCTGGAAACACCATATATTTT
>-|TRBV4-3|TRBJ1-1|-
CASSQDAFVSGGAFF
TGCGCCAGCAGCCAAGATGCTTTCGTCTCCGGAGGAGCTTTCTTT
>-|TRBV19|TRBJ2-5|-
CASSPSSPPERTQYF
TGTGCCAGTAGTCCTAGCTCTCCTCCCGAGAGAACCCAGTACTTC
>-|TRBV19|TRBJ1-5|TRBD1
CASTQQGEQPQHF
TGTGCCAGTACCCAACAGGGGGAGCAGCCCCAGCATTTT
>-|TRBV5-4|TRBJ2-1|TRBD2
CASRTGTSGSYTGEQFF
TGTGCCAGCAGGACCGGGACTAGCGGGAGTTATACGGGTGAGCAGTTCTTC
>-|TRBV7-3|TRBJ2-1|TRBD2
CASSLRRETEQFF
TGTGCCAGCAGCTTGAGGCGGGAGACTGAGCAGTTCTTC
>-|TRBV28|TRBJ1-2|-
CASSLPVYGYTF
TGTGCCAGCAGTTTACCAGTCTATGGCTACACCTTC
>-|TRBV18|TRBJ2-6|TRBD1
CASSPPETGSGANVLTF
TGTGCCAGCTCACCACCGGAGACAGGGTCTGGGGCCAACGTCCTGACTTTC
>-|TRBV14|TRBJ2-5|TRBD2
CASSPEGSGGDVETQYF
TGTGCCAGCAGCCCCGAGGGTTCGGGAGGAGACGTCGAGACCCAGTACTTC
>-|TRBV7-9|TRBJ1-2|-
CASSLVQVNYGYTF
TGTGCCAGCAGCTTAGTACAGGTCAACTATGGCTACACCTTC
>-|TRBV19|TRBJ1-4|-
CASSRQGPGEKLFF
TGTGCCAGTAGTCGCCAGGGTCCAGGTGAAAAACTGTTTTTT
>-|TRBV7-9|TRBJ1-2|TRBD1
CASSLEGQGAGYTF
TGTGCCAGCAGCTTAGAGGGACAGGGGGCTGGCTACACCTTC
>-|TRBV27|TRBJ2-7|-
CASSLPGRRVYF
TGTGCCAGCAGTTTACCGGGACGGAGGGTGTACTTC
>-|TRBV12-5|TRBJ1-1|-
CASGSVRGRNTEAFF
TGTGCTAGTGGTTCGGTCCGGGGGAGGAACACTGAAGCTTTCTTT
>once|TRBV5-1|TRBJ2-5|TRBD2
CASSLGLAGVTVQETQYF
TGCGCCAGCAGCTTGGGACTAGCGGGAGTGACCGTCCAAGAGACCCAGTACTTC
>-|TRBV6-2/TRBV6-3|TRBJ1-2|-
CASSYSGEGYTF
TGTGCCAGCAGTTACTCAGGGGAAGGCTACACCTTC
>-|TRBV24-1|TRBJ1-5|TRBD1
CATSATGLGNQPQHF
TGTGCCACCAGTGCGACAGGGTTGGGCAATCAGCCCCAGCATTTT
>-|TRBV30|TRBJ2-2|-
CAWRSDRNTGELFF
TGTGCCTGGAGGTCTGACAGAAACACCGGGGAGCTGTTTTTT
>few|TRBV28|TRBJ2-7|TRBD2
CASSLVGLAGEQYF
TGTGCCAGCAGTTTGGTGGGACTAGCAGGCGAGCAGTACTTC
>-|TRBV7-9|TRBJ1-4|TRBD1
CASRPSGQGAEKLFF
TGTGCCAGCAGACCCTCGGGACAGGGGGCTGAAAAACTGTTTTTT
>-|TRBV24-1|TRBJ2-5|TRBD2
CATSDFLVAGKETQYF
TGTGCCACCAGTGACTTTTTGGTAGCGGGAAAAGAGACCCAGTACTTC
>-|TRBV10-1|TRBJ1-2|TRBD1
CASSGTGTANYGYTF
TGCGCCAGCAGTGGAACGGGGACAGCGAACTATGGCTACACCTTC
>-|TRBV7-2|TRBJ1-5|-
CASSLVVGVDQPQHF
TGTGCCAGCAGCTTAGTTGTCGGAGTAGATCAGCCCCAGCATTTT
>-|TRBV11-2|TRBJ2-3|-
CASSLLTSTDTQYF
TGTGCCAGCAGCTTATTGACTAGCACAGATACGCAGTATTTT
>-|TRBV25-1|TRBJ2-7|TRBD1
CASSERQGSEQYF
TGTGCCAGCAGTGAGCGACAGGGTTCCGAGCAGTACTTC
>-|TRBV7-9|TRBJ2-3|TRBD2
CASSLARGTSGRSDTQYF
TGTGCCAGCAGCTTAGCGCGAGGGACTAGCGGGAGATCAGATACGCAGTATTTT
>-|TRBV13|TRBJ2-3|-
CASSPRVTDTQYF
TGTGCCAGCAGCCCACGGGTCACAGATACGCAGTATTTT
>-|TRBV4-1|TRBJ2-7|TRBD1
CASRDREKGSYEQYF
TGCGCCAGCAGGGACAGGGAGAAGGGGTCCTACGAGCAGTACTTC
>-|TRBV19|TRBJ2-1|TRBD2
CASTPGLAGVLWNEQFF
TGTGCCAGTACCCCGGGACTAGCGGGAGTCTTATGGAATGAGCAGTTCTTC
>-|TRBV6-2/TRBV6-3|TRBJ1-5|-
CASSFVDSNQPQHF
TGTGCCAGCAGCTTTGTAGATAGCAATCAGCCCCAGCATTTT
>once|TRBV28|TRBJ2-7|-
CASSLIGTTYEQYF
TGTGCCAGCAGCCTAATCGGGACAACCTACGAGCAGTACTTC
>-|TRBV19|TRBJ1-5|-
CASLTTTGPYSNQPQHF
TGTGCCAGCCTTACCACCACAGGTCCCTATAGCAATCAGCCCCAGCATTTT
>-|TRBV7-9|TRBJ2-1|-
CASRKRRRQEENNEQFF
TGTGCCAGCAGAAAGCGACGGAGACAGGAGGAAAACAATGAGCAGTTCTTC
>-|TRBV11-2|TRBJ2-1|-
CASSQGGNEQFF
TGTGCCAGCTCCCAGGGGGGAAATGAGCAGTTCTTC
>-|TRBV19|TRBJ1-3|TRBD1
CASTLYSRGSGNTIYF
TGTGCCAGTACTCTTTATTCCAGGGGGTCCGGAAACACCATATATTTT
>-|TRBV19|TRBJ1-1|-
CASRDNEAFF
TGTGCCAGTAGGGACAACGAAGCTTTCTTT
>-|TRBV10-2|TRBJ2-1|TRBD2
CASSDPAGGPGNEQFF
TGCGCCAGCAGTGACCCAGCGGGAGGGCCTGGCAATGAGCAGTTCTTC
>once|TRBV24-1|TRBJ2-2|TRBD1
CATGRQGAVGELFF
TGTGCCACCGGGCGACAGGGGGCGGTCGGGGAGCTGTTTTTT
>-|TRBV3-1/TRBV3-2|TRBJ2-1|-
CASSHVLGSDYNEQFF
TGTGCCAGCAGCCACGTCCTCGGGAGTGATTACAATGAGCAGTTCTTC
>-|TRBV2|TRBJ1-3|TRBD1
CASSEGQGIGNTIYF
TGTGCCAGCAGTGAAGGACAGGGCATTGGAAACACCATATATTTT
>-|TRBV3-1/TRBV3-2|TRBJ1-4|-
CASSFLAGAGELFF
TGTGCCAGCAGCTTTCTCGCGGGGGCGGGGGAACTGTTTTTT